This record concerns one TCR beta chain sequence. Per the original methods: How many nucleated cells were present was estimated from reference gene primer amplification. Clones were read by immunoSEQ multiplex PCR, and TCRdb kept only the in-frame ones, dropping some. V and J calls and clone size are as listed in that table; D and trimming were resolved from the DNA. The data hold approximately 190,000 clones, with 70% to 90% observed a single time. These data are taken from a study of blood T cell repertoires in COVID-19. Study details: Whether acute or convalescent, the COVID-19 samples came from the United States, Italy and Spain. Sample material is recorded as cDNA or gDNA derived from T cells, B-cell-depleted T cells, or PBMCs.

Germline assignment: CDR1 SGHRS and CDR2 YFSETQ. This CDR3 is built from 15 residues. V trimming: 2 bases; J trimming: 7 bases; junction bases outside the gene matches: 7. The sample consisted of peripheral blood. The chain carries TRBV5-1 and TRBJ2-7; 12 bases align to TRBD1. The sequence was collected from a woman between 65 and 79 years old with active or convalescent COVID-19. This CDR3 is CASSFGGQGALEQYF. The CDR3 nucleotides are TGCGCCAGCAGCTTCGGGGGACAGGGGGCGCTTGAGCAGTACTTC.